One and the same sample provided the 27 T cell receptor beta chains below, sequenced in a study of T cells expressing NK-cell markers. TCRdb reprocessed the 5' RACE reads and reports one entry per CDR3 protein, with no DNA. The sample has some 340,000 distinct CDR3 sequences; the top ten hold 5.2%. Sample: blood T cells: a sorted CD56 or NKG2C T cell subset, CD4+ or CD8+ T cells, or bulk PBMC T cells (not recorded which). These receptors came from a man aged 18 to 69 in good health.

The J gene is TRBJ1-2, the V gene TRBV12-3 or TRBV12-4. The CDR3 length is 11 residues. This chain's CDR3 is CASRLDYGYTF.

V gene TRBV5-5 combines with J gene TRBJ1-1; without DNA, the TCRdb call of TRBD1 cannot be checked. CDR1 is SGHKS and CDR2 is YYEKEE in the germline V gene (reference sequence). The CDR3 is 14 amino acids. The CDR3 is CASSLPAGGWRAFF. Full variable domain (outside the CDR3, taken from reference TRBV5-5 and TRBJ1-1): DAGVTQSPTHLIKTRGQQVTLRCSPISGHKSVSWYQQVLGQGPQFIFQYYEKEERGRGNFPDRFSARQFPNYSSELNVNALLLGDSALYLCASSLPAGGWRAFFGQGTRLTVV.

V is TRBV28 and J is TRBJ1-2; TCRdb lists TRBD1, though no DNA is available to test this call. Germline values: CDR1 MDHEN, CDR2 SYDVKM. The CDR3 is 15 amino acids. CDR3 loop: CASSLTGQGTYGYTF.

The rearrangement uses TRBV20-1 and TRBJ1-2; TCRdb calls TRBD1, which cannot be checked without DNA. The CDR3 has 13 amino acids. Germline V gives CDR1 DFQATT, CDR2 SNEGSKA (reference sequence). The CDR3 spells CSAIPGTSYGYTF.

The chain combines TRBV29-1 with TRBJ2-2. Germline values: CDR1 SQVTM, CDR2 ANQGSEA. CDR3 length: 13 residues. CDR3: CSVMMRMGGELFF.

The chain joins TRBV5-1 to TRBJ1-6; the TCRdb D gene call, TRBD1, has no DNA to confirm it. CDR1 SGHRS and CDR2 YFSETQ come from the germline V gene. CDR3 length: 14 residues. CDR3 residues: CASSAGQSYSPLHF.

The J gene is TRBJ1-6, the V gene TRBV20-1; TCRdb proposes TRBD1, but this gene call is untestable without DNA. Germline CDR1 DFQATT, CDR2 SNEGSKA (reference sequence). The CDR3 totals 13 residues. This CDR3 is CSATDRANSPLHF.

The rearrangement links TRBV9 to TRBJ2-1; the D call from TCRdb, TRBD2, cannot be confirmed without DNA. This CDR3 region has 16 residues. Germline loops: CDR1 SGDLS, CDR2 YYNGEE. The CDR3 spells CASSAHRLAGFDEQFF. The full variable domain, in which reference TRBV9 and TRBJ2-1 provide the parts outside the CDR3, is DSGVTQTPKHLITATGQRVTLRCSPRSGDLSVYWYQQSLDQGLQFLIQYYNGEERAKGNILERFSAQQFPDLHSELNLSSLELGDSALYFCASSAHRLAGFDEQFFGPGTRLTVL.

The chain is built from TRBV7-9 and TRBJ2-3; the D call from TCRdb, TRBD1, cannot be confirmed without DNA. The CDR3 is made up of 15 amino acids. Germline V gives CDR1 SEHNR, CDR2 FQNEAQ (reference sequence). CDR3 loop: CASSRPPHNTDTQYF.

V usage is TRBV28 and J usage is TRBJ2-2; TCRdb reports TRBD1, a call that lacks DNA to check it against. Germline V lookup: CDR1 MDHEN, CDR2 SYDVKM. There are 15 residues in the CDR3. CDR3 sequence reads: CASSLSGTGGGELFF. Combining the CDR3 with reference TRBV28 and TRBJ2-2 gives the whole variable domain DVKVTQSSRYLVKRTGEKVFLECVQDMDHENMFWYRQDPGLGLRLIYFSYDVKMKEKGDIPEGYSVSREKKERFSLILESASTNQTSMYLCASSLSGTGGGELFFGEGSRLTVL.

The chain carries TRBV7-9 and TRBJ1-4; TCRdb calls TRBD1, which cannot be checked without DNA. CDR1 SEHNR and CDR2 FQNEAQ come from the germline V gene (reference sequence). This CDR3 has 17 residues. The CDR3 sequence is CASSLTYRQGGNEKLFF. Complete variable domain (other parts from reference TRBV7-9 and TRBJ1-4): DTGVSQNPRHKITKRGQNVTFRCDPISEHNRLYWYRQTLGQGPEFLTYFQNEAQLEKSRLLSDRFSAERPKGSFSTLEIQRTEQGDSAMYLCASSLTYRQGGNEKLFFGSGTQLSVL.

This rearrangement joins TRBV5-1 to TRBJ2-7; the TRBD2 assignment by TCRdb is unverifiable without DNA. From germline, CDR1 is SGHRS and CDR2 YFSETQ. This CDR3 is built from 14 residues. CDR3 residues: CASSSLNDPYEQYF.

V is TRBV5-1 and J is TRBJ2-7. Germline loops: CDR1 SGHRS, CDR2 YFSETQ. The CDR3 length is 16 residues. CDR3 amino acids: CASSLGLAGVSYEQYF.

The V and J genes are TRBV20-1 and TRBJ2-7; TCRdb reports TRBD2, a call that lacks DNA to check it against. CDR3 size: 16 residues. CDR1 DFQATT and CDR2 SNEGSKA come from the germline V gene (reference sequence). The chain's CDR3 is CSATPRRDRGNYEQYF.

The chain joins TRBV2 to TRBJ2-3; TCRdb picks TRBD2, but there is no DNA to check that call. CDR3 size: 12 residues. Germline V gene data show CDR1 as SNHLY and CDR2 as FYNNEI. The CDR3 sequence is CASQRDGDTQYF.

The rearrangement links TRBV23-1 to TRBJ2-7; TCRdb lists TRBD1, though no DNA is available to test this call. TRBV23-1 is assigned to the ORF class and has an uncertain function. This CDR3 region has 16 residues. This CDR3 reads CASSQSRGSKWYEQYF.

The chain's CDR3 is CASRNRQGAGAFF. J is TRBJ1-1 and V is TRBV3-1; TCRdb lists TRBD1, though no DNA is available to test this call. Germline V lookup: CDR1 LGHDT, CDR2 YNNKEL (reference sequence). This CDR3 region has 13 residues.

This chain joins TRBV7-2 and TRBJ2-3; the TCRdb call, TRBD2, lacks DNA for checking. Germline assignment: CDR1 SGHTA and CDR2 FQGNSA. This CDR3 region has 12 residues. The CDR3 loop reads CASSLPGGSQYF. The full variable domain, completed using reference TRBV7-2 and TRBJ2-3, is GAGVSQSPSNKVTEKGKDVELRCDPISGHTALYWYRQSLGQGLEFLIYFQGNSAPDKSGLPSDRFSAERTGGSVSTLTIQRTQQEDSAVYLCASSLPGGSQYFGPGTRLTVL.

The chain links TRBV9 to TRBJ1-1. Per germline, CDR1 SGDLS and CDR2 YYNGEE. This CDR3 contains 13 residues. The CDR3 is CASSVGGATEAFF.

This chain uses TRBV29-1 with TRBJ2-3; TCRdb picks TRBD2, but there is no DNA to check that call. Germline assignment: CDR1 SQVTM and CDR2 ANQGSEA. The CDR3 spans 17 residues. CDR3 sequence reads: CSVTKLAGSSSTDTQYF.

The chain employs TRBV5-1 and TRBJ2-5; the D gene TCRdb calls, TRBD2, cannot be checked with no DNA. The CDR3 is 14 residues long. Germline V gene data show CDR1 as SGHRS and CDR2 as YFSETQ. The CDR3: CASSLVMDWETQYF.

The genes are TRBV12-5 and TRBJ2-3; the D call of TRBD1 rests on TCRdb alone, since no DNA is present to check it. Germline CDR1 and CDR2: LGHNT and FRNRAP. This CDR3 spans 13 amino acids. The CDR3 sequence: CASEGNTPDTQYF.

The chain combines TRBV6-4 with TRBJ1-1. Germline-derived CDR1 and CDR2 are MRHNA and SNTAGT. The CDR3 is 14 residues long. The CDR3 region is CASSDSAGVRGAFF.

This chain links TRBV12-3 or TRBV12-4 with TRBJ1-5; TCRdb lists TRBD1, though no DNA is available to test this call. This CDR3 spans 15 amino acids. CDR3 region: CASSTRDRGYGPQHF.

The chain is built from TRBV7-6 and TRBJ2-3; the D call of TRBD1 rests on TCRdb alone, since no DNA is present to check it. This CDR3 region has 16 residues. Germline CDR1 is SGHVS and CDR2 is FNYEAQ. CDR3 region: CASRPGVWSYTDTQYF.

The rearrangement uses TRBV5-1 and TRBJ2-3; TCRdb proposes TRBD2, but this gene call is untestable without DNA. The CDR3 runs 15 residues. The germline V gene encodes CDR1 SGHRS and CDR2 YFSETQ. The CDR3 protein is CASSLTSGGADTQYF. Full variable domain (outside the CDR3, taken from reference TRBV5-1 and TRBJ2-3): KAGVTQTPRYLIKTRGQQVTLSCSPISGHRSVSWYQQTPGQGLQFLFEYFSETQRNKGNFPGRFSGRQFSNSRSEMNVSTLELGDSALYLCASSLTSGGADTQYFGPGTRLTVL.

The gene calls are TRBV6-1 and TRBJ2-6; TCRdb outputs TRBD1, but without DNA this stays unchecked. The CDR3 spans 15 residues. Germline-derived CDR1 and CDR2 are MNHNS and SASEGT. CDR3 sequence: CASSEITGGANVLTF.